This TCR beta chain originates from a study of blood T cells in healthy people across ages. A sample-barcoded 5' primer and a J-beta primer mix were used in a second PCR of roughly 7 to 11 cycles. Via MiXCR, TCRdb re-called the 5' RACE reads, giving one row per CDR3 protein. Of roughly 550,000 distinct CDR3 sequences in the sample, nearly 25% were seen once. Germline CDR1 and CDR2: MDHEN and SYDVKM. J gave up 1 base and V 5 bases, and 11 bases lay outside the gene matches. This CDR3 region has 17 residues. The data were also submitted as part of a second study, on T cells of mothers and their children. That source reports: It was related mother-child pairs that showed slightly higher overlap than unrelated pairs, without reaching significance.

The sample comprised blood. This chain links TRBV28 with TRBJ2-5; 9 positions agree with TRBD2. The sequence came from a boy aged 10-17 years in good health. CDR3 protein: CASSPYFGAGGQETQYF. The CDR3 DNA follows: TGTGCCAGCAGTCCTTACTTTGGAGCGGGGGGCCAAGAGACCCAGTACTTC.